This T cell receptor (beta chain) was profiled in a study of beta chain features in type 1 diabetes. About this clone itself: Its antigen is not known.

Study conclusions and caveats: Since sequencing was performed on cDNA, cells with high TCR expression could be over-represented.

The isolated RNA, all of it, was reverse transcribed, so expressed TCRB transcripts were what got sequenced. Sequencing was performed with immunoSEQ multiplex PCR; in TCRdb, only in-frame clones are kept and a portion is missing. Of about 140,000 clones in the sample, more than 9% are singletons; the top ten hold roughly 1.4%. Per germline, CDR1 SGHDT and CDR2 YYEEEE. V lost 1 base, J lost 4 bases, and 11 bases lay in between. The CDR3 is 15 residues long. CD4+ cells of the naive, central memory, regulatory and stem cell-like memory types were sorted via CD45RO/CCR7/CD25/CD127/CD95/CD27. This receptor was identified in a man aged 18-30 years in good health. The sample consisted of naive CD4+ T cells from blood. The chain is built from TRBV5-6 and TRBJ2-2; D is possibly TRBD1 (5 bases). CDR3 in amino acids: CASSLPGLGTGELFF. The CDR3, as DNA: TGTGCCAGCAGCTTGCCAGGGCTGGGCACCGGGGAGCTGTTTTTT.